A single sample is the source of the 3 T cell receptor beta chains below, sequenced in a study of blood T cell repertoires in COVID-19. Measured with immunoSEQ multiplex PCR; TCRdb has only the in-frame clones, and not every one. The table lists 150,000 to 200,000 clones, 74% of them singletons, with 3% in the top ten. Specimen: peripheral blood. The receptors originated from a woman older than 75 with acute or convalescent COVID-19.

This rearrangement joins TRBV5-1 to TRBJ2-3; the match to TRBD1 covers 10 bases. The CDR3 consists of 15 residues. The junction had 8 bases not matched to a gene; V was cut back by 4 bases and J by 6 bases. The V gene's germline CDR1 is SGHRS and CDR2 YFSETQ. The CDR3 DNA reads TGCGCCAGCAGCATGAATCCGGGACAGGGGGATACGCAGTATTTT. As protein: CASSMNPGQGDTQYF.

This sequence joins TRBV11-2 and TRBJ1-2, with D possibly being TRBD1 (5 bases). Trimming pared 0 bases from V and 3 bases from J, leaving 20 bases between. The CDR3 length is 18 residues. CDR1 SGHAT and CDR2 FQNNGV come from the germline V gene. The CDR3 is CASSLDRERPRLDYGYTF. Written as DNA, the CDR3 is TGTGCCAGCAGCTTAGACAGGGAAAGGCCCCGTCTGGACTATGGCTACACCTTC.

The chain uses TRBV3-1 (or the pseudogene TRBV3-2) and TRBJ1-1; the D gene is possibly TRBD1 (6 bases). There are 13 residues in the CDR3. Germline values: CDR1 LGHDT, CDR2 YNNKEL (reference sequence). V lost 5 bases, J lost 9 bases, and 16 bases lay in between. DNA of the CDR3: TGTGCCAGCAGCGACGGACAGTCATCTCAAGCTTTCTTT. It specifies CASSDGQSSQAFF.